This passage covers 22 T cell receptor beta chains from one sample sequenced in a study of tumor-infiltrating lymphocytes in primary liver carcinoma. Making TCR beta cDNA involved approximately 480 ng total RNA and a constant-region primer. Modified slightly, ARM-PCR produced TCR beta libraries over three nested multiplex PCR rounds. Forward primers for TRBV1-TRBV30 and a C-beta reverse primer served the first two PCR rounds, at approximately 10 cycles each. MiXCR, run by TCRdb on the multiplex PCR reads, gives a single entry per CDR3 protein. This sample has approximately 300,000 distinct CDR3 sequences, with about 60% found just once. The blood RNA (from unsorted whole blood) was obtained, and germline DNA was also extracted. Sample: peripheral blood. These receptors were collected from a man between 40 and 49 years old with primary liver carcinoma and hepatitis B virus infection.

In the case of this clonotype: A much larger clonotype is one base distant, so this may be a read error. This chain links TRBV7-9 with TRBJ2-1; 10 nucleotides line up with TRBD2. Germline CDR1 SEHNR, CDR2 FQNEAQ (reference sequence). The junction had 10 bases not matched to a gene; V was cut back by 5 bases and J by 3 bases. The CDR3 consists of 17 residues. The CDR3 DNA sequence: TGTGCCAGCAGCCGGACTAGCGGACGACTAAACTACAATGAGCAGTTCTTC. It is translated as CASSRTSGRLNYNEQFF.

A note on this clonotype: At one boundary the junction diverges from the germline segment, which might be a read error. CDR3 loop: CARSSLAGRHLREQFF. Written as DNA, the CDR3 is TGTGCCAGAAGCTCCCTGGCGGGACGCCATCTCCGTGAGCAGTTCTTC. The chain is built from TRBV11-2 and TRBJ2-1; weak D call: TRBD2 (6 bases). The germline V gene encodes CDR1 SGHAT and CDR2 FQNNGV. The CDR3 runs to 16 residues.

Concerning this clonotype: Because it lacks the conserved phenylalanine or tryptophan at the end, this CDR3 is likely a read error. The chain couples TRBV6-6 to TRBJ2-7; D is unclear. Per the germline V gene, CDR1 is MNHNY and CDR2 is SVGAGI (reference sequence). This CDR3 is built from 12 residues. V lost 5 bases and J lost 3, with 8 bases in between. CDR3 in amino acids: CASSEIGYEQYI. The CDR3 DNA reads as TGTGCCAGCAGTGAGATAGGCTACGAGCAGTACATT.

As concerns this clonotype: A much larger clonotype is one base distant, so this may be a read error. The rearrangement links TRBV10-3 to TRBJ2-7; the match to TRBD1 covers 7 bases. Looked up from germline, CDR1 is ENHRY and CDR2 is SYGVKD. This CDR3 is 14 amino acids long. The CDR3 loop reads CVISESAVQGEQYF. The CDR3, as DNA: TGTGTCATCAGTGAGTCGGCAGTACAGGGGGAGCAGTACTTC.

Of note for this clonotype: This clone may be a read error of a much larger clone one base away. The chain employs TRBV6-2 or TRBV6-3 and TRBJ2-1; 11 bases are shared with TRBD2. The junction had 12 bases not matched to a gene; V was cut back by 9 bases and J by 8 bases. The CDR3 is 15 residues long. Germline lookup yields CDR1 MNHEY and CDR2 SVGEGT. In DNA, the CDR3 is TGTGCCAGTACTCCGGGGCTAGCGGGGGGCGATGAGCAGTTCTTC. Its protein is CASTPGLAGGDEQFF.

This clonotype was found once. The chain carries TRBV27 and TRBJ2-5; 7 bases match TRBD1. The CDR3 is 14 residues long. V was pared by 6 bases and J by 2 bases, with 6 bases of the junction left unmatched. Germline V lookup: CDR1 MNHEY, CDR2 SMNVEV (reference sequence). The CDR3 here is CASSLTGPQETQYF. CDR3 DNA: TGTGCCAGCAGCTTGACAGGGCCACAAGAGACCCAGTACTTC.

The CDR3 is CASSLAQAGVNSPLHF. CDR3 coding DNA: TGTGCCAGCAGCTTAGCGCAGGCAGGGGTGAATTCACCCCTCCACTTT. The gene calls are TRBV7-9 and TRBJ1-6; D may be TRBD1 (6 bases). The CDR3 is 16 residues long. Trimming pared 0 bases from V and 7 bases from J, leaving 13 bases between. Germline V CDR1 and CDR2: SEHNR, FQNEAQ (reference sequence).

This rearrangement joins TRBV11-2 to TRBJ2-7; perhaps TRBD2 as D (6 bases). The CDR3 extends over 19 amino acids. Germline V lookup: CDR1 SGHAT, CDR2 FQNNGV. The V end was cut by 1 base, the J end by 4 bases, with 26 bases between. CDR3 DNA: TGTGCCAGCAGCTTAGTTGGCAGCTCGGGCAACGGAGGGATATACGAGCAGTACTTC. This gives the protein CASSLVGSSGNGGIYEQYF.

A word on this clonotype: This may be a read error: a much more frequent sequence differs by one nucleotide. In DNA, the CDR3 is TGTGCCAGCAGTTTCGGGACAGGGGCCTACGGGCAGTACTTC. Translated: CASSFGTGAYGQYF. The chain links TRBV12-3 or TRBV12-4 to TRBJ2-7, with 10 bases identical to TRBD1. The CDR3 runs 14 residues.

Concerning this clonotype itself: This may arise from a read error, as a much more abundant clone is one base away. V usage is TRBV6-6 and J usage is TRBJ1-4; unclear D gene. The CDR3 is 12 residues long. V was pared by 7 bases and J by 8 bases, with 11 bases between. The germline CDR1 and CDR2 sequences are MNHNY and SVGAGI (reference sequence). The CDR3 DNA follows: TGTGCCAGCACGCTGGGGAAAGAAAAACTGTTTTTT. Translation gives CASTLGKEKLFF.

The chain is built from TRBV30 and TRBJ2-5; D possibly corresponds to TRBD2 (5 bases). V was clipped by 0 bases and J by 5 bases, with 10 bases between them. CDR3 length: 13 residues. CDR1 is GTSNPN and CDR2 is SVGIG in the germline V gene (reference sequence). The CDR3 nucleotides read TGTGCCTGGAGTGTAGGGAGTCAGGAGACCCAGTACTTC. Translation gives CAWSVGSQETQYF. Drawing the rest from reference TRBV30 and TRBJ2-5, the complete variable domain is SQTIHQWPATLVQPVGSPLSLECTVEGTSNPNLYWYRQAAGRGLQLLFYSVGIGQISSEVPQNLSASRPQDRQFILSSKKLLLSDSGFYLCAWSVGSQETQYFGPGTRLLVL.

A remark on this clonotype: This likely comes from a read error, as the CDR3 has no conserved phenylalanine or tryptophan at its end. The chain is built from TRBV12-3 or TRBV12-4 and TRBJ2-7; D may be TRBD2 (6 bases). Trimming cost V 3 bases and J 6 bases, with 9 bases left between them. The CDR3 consists of 12 residues. Here the CDR3 reads CASSLTRAEQYS. The CDR3, as DNA: TGTGCCAGCAGTTTGACTAGAGCCGAGCAGTACTCC.

A remark on this clonotype: Its ends do not fully match the called genes, so a read error is possible. V gene TRBV11-2 combines with J gene TRBJ2-3, with TRBD2 identical over 9 bases. CDR1 and CDR2 from the germline V gene are SGHAT and FQNNGV. CDR3 size: 16 residues. The CDR3 protein is CTSSILAGSSTDTQYF. Written as DNA, the CDR3 is TGTACCAGCAGCATCCTAGCGGGGTCTAGCACAGATACGCAGTATTTT. Complete variable domain (other parts from reference TRBV11-2 and TRBJ2-3): EAGVAQSPRYKIIEKRQSVAFWCNPISGHATLYWYQQILGQGPKLLIQFQNNGVVDDSQLPKDRFSAERLKGVDSTLKIQPAKLEDSAVYLCTSSILAGSSTDTQYFGPGTRLTVL.

This clonotype was counted a few times. V gene TRBV7-8 combines with J gene TRBJ2-3; D remains ambiguous. This CDR3 is 16 amino acids long. The V gene lost 1 base and the J gene lost 1 base, with 12 bases spanning the gap. Germline V lookup: CDR1 SGHVS, CDR2 FQNEAQ. In DNA, the CDR3 is TGTGCCAGCAGCTTAGAGCCAGGTGGGGGCACAGATACGCAGTATTTT. Its translation is CASSLEPGGGTDTQYF. The complete variable domain, with remaining parts taken from reference TRBV7-8 and TRBJ2-3, reads GAGVSQSPRYKVAKRGQDVALRCDPISGHVSLFWYQQALGQGPEFLTYFQNEAQLDKSGLPSDRFFAERPEGSVSTLKIQRTQQEDSAVYLCASSLEPGGGTDTQYFGPGTRLTVL.

This clonotype has a single count. Because the CDR3's place on the DNA is in doubt, the DNA is left out and the CDR3 is given as listed by TCRdb. V usage is TRBV11-2 and J usage is TRBJ2-2; the D call of TRBD2 is as the table states it, not checked on the DNA. Germline lookup yields CDR1 SGHAT and CDR2 FQNNGV. The CDR3 contains 17 residues when both ends are counted. CDR3 sequence: CANSLVASGSLTGEMFF.

This clonotype was picked up a small number of times. This could be a read error, since a much larger clone is one nucleotide away. The gene calls are TRBV28 and TRBJ2-1, with 10 bases that match TRBD2. CDR3 length equals 14 residues. Germline V lookup: CDR1 MDHEN, CDR2 SYDVKM. DNA of the CDR3: TGTGTCAGCCTATCCGCGGGGCTAGCGGGAGTTTTAGTCTTC. Translation gives CVSLSAGLAGVLVF.

This clonotype occurred many times. The CDR3 DNA follows: TGTGCCAGCAGTAACGATGGGGTGTTGGAGACCCAGTACTTC. As protein: CASSNDGVLETQYF. J is TRBJ2-5 and V is TRBV6-6, with D uncertain. Per germline, CDR1 MNHNY and CDR2 SVGAGI (reference sequence). The CDR3 runs to 14 residues. Trimming stripped 5 bases from V and 5 bases from J, with 15 bases between.

This clonotype was seen repeatedly, ten times or more. This chain connects TRBV30 to TRBJ1-1; unclear D gene. The ends were cut back, 3 bases at V and 1 base at J, with 9 bases in the middle. The CDR3 totals 13 residues. Per germline, CDR1 GTSNPN and CDR2 SVGIG (reference sequence). CDR3 DNA sequence: TGTGCCTGGAGCCTTCCGGGGAACACTGAAGCTTTCTTT. This gives the protein CAWSLPGNTEAFF. Drawing the rest from reference TRBV30 and TRBJ1-1, the complete variable domain is SQTIHQWPATLVQPVGSPLSLECTVEGTSNPNLYWYRQAAGRGLQLLFYSVGIGQISSEVPQNLSASRPQDRQFILSSKKLLLSDSGFYLCAWSLPGNTEAFFGQGTRLTVV.

Many counts were recorded for this clonotype. The genes are TRBV29-1 and TRBJ2-3; D is tentatively TRBD1 or TRBD2 (6 bases each). V shed 8 bases and J shed 5 bases, with 23 bases lying between them. CDR3 size: 15 residues. Looked up from germline, CDR1 is SQVTM and CDR2 is ANQGSEA. Here the CDR3 reads CSSHGGTGSGDTQYF. CDR3 bases: TGCAGCTCTCACGGGGGTACAGGGTCGGGAGATACGCAGTATTTT.

The chain couples TRBV5-5 to TRBJ1-4, with D tentatively TRBD1 (6 bases). CDR1 and CDR2 (germline): SGHKS, YYEKEE (reference sequence). This CDR3 has 15 residues. Trimming cost V 10 bases and J 5 bases, with 21 bases left between them. The CDR3 reads CAGNPLGRGNEKLFF. CDR3 nucleotide sequence: TGTGCCGGCAACCCCCTGGGGAGGGGGAATGAAAAACTGTTTTTT. Complete variable domain (other parts from reference TRBV5-5 and TRBJ1-4): DAGVTQSPTHLIKTRGQQVTLRCSPISGHKSVSWYQQVLGQGPQFIFQYYEKEERGRGNFPDRFSARQFPNYSSELNVNALLLGDSALYLCAGNPLGRGNEKLFFGSGTQLSVL.

With respect to this clonotype: One junction end disagrees with the germline gene, perhaps due to a read error. The chain carries TRBV11-2 and TRBJ1-2; tentatively, D is TRBD1 (6 bases). The length of the CDR3 is 13 residues. CDR1 and CDR2 (germline): SGHAT, FQNNGV. The CDR3 spells CACSFPGVSGYTF. The CDR3 DNA reads as TGTGCCTGCAGCTTCCCAGGGGTGAGCGGCTACACTTTC.

Comment on this clonotype: The conserved phenylalanine or tryptophan normally closing the CDR3 is absent here, so this likely arose from a read error. The V and J genes are TRBV14 and TRBJ1-1; TRBD1 matches at 8 bases. The CDR3 runs to 13 residues. Germline V lookup: CDR1 SGHDN, CDR2 FVKESK. The J segment lost 10 bases and the V segment lost 4 bases, leaving 8 bases of the junction unmatched. The CDR3 loop reads CASSPRQGAGAFI. DNA of the CDR3: TGTGCCAGCAGCCCTCGCCAGGGGGCCGGAGCTTTCATT.